This TCR beta chain was sequenced for a study of cytomegalovirus exposure and HLA in healthy donors. Study-level findings and limits: Later findings reportedly placed an Asian-associated ancestry cluster below the roughly 660-donor mean for N-insertions. Data from an earlier analysis indicated that most TCR beta V segments were productive either about 87% or about 30% of the time.

Both 60 Vbeta primers and 13 Jbeta primers went into the PCR. Measured with immunoSEQ multiplex PCR; TCRdb has only the in-frame clones, and not every one. The table shows 55,000 to 65,000 clones, with 80% occurring only once. Trimming cost V 3 bases and J 5 bases; bases outside gene matches: 5. The germline V gene has CDR1 SGDLS and CDR2 YYNGEE. The CDR3 runs to 15 residues. Worth noting for this clone: Its antigen is unknown.

The origin of this receptor is a woman aged 40 to 55 in good health and CMV-seronegative. The gene calls are TRBV9 and TRBJ2-7, with TRBD2 matching 13 bases. Sequenced input: PBMCs. The CDR3 nucleotides are TGTGCCAGCAGCGCGGGACTAGCGGGACAGAACGAGCAGTACTTC. Its translation is CASSAGLAGQNEQYF.